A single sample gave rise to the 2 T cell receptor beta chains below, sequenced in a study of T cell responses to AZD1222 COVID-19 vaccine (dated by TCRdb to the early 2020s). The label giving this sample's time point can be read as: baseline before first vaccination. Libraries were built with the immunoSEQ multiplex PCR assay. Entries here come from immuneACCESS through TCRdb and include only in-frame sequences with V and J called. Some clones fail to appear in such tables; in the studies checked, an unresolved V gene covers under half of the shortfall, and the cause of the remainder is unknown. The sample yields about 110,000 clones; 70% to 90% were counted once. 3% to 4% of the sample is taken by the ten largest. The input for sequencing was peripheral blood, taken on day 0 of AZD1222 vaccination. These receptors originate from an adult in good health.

Here the CDR3 DNA reads TGTGCCAGCAGCTTAGGGTCCGGCGGGACAGGGTCAGATACGCAGTATTTT. Translated: CASSLGSGGTGSDTQYF. The chain links TRBV7-9 to TRBJ2-3; the match to TRBD1 covers 9 bases. V lost 1 base, J lost 4 bases, and 9 bases stayed unmatched. This CDR3 is 17 amino acids long. CDR1 and CDR2 (germline): SEHNR, FQNEAQ (reference sequence).

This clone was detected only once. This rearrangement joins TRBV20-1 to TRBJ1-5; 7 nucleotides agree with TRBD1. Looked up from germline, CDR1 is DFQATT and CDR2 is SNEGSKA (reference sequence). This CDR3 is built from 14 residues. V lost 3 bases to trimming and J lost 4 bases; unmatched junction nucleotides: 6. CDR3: CSASTTGSNQPQHF. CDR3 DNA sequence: TGCAGTGCTAGTACGACAGGGTCGAATCAGCCCCAGCATTTT.